These 26 T cell receptor beta chains share one sample of origin, sequenced in a study of cytomegalovirus exposure and HLA in healthy donors. Data came from immunoSEQ multiplex PCR; TCRdb stores just in-frame clones and leaves some out. Here the sample spans 120,000 or so clones, approximately 87% being singletons. The sequencing input was PBMCs. Receptors were obtained from a woman in her twenties or thirties in good health and CMV-seropositive.

Only one count was recorded for this clone. J is TRBJ2-7 and V is TRBV27; the match to TRBD2 covers 13 bases. V shed 5 bases and J 3 bases; nucleotides not matched to a gene: 4. The CDR3 runs to 15 residues. Germline CDR1 MNHEY, CDR2 SMNVEV (reference sequence). This CDR3 is CASSRRTSGSYEQYF. The CDR3 DNA reads TGTGCCAGCAGTCGACGGACTAGCGGGAGCTACGAGCAGTACTTC.

The gene calls are TRBV19 and TRBJ1-2, with D possibly matching TRBD1 (5 bases). Per the germline V gene, CDR1 is LNHDA and CDR2 is SQIVND (reference sequence). The V end was cut by 5 bases, the J end by 8 bases, with 15 bases between. The CDR3 sequence is 13 residues long. CDR3 amino acids: CASSETAFGGYTF. The CDR3 coding sequence is TGTGCCAGTAGTGAGACAGCGTTTGGGGGCTACACCTTC.

V is TRBV18 and J is TRBJ2-5; the D gene is possibly TRBD1 (6 bases). Germline V lookup: CDR1 KGHSH, CDR2 LQKENI. The CDR3 has 13 residues. With 0 bases removed from V and 8 bases from J, the gap between germline ends came to 10 bases. CDR3 DNA sequence: TGTGCCAGCTCACCACCCGCGGACAGTACCCAGTACTTC. Its protein is CASSPPADSTQYF.

The chain employs TRBV2 and TRBJ1-1; maybe TRBD1 (5 bases). Trimming removed 6 bases at V and 5 bases at J, with 16 bases between. CDR3 length: 14 residues. In germline, CDR1 is SNHLY, CDR2 FYNNEI. In DNA form, the CDR3 reads TGTGCCAGCAGAAAAAACCCAGGGATAACTGAAGCTTTCTTT. Amino acid sequence: CASRKNPGITEAFF.

V is TRBV5-1 and J is TRBJ2-2, with TRBD2 matching 7 bases. V shed 0 bases, J shed 2 bases, and the junction held 4 bases outside the gene matches. The CDR3 totals 16 residues. Germline CDR1 and CDR2: SGHRS and YFSETQ. CDR3 sequence (DNA): TGCGCCAGCAGCTTGGCCGGCGGGGGTAACACCGGGGAGCTGTTTTTT. Its protein product is CASSLAGGGNTGELFF.

The DNA for the CDR3 is TGTGCCAGCAGCTTGGTAGGGGGGGTCCCAGATACGCAGTATTTT. Translation gives CASSLVGGVPDTQYF. The rearrangement joins TRBV5-6 to TRBJ2-3; TRBD2 might be the D (7 bases). CDR3 length: 15 amino acids. Per germline, CDR1 SGHDT and CDR2 YYEEEE. V was cut by 0 bases and J by 4 bases, with 12 bases left in between. The complete variable domain, with remaining parts taken from reference TRBV5-6 and TRBJ2-3, reads DAGVTQSPTHLIKTRGQQVTLRCSPKSGHDTVSWYQQALGQGPQFIFQYYEEEERQRGNFPDRFSGHQFPNYSSELNVNALLLGDSALYLCASSLVGGVPDTQYFGPGTRLTVL.

J is TRBJ2-7 and V is TRBV7-2; 8 bases are a match to TRBD1. This CDR3 is 17 amino acids long. Trimming cost V 2 bases and J 3 bases; bases outside gene matches: 12. The germline V gene encodes CDR1 SGHTA and CDR2 FQGNSA. Written as DNA, the CDR3 is TGTGCCAGCAGCTTAAGTCAGTGGCAGGGGGCCTACTACGAGCAGTACTTC. This translates into CASSLSQWQGAYYEQYF.

About this clone: Likely a read error: the CDR3 ends without its conserved phenylalanine or tryptophan. No DNA is shown, since the ends of the CDR3 on it are uncertain; the CDR3 is the one TCRdb lists. The chain couples TRBV6-6 to TRBJ2-3; the table's D call TRBD2 went unverified against the DNA. The germline V gene has CDR1 MNHNY and CDR2 SVGAGI (reference sequence). Termini included, the CDR3 measures 16 amino acids. CDR3 in amino acids: CASSWSSGTSGRAQEI.

Comment on this clone: Other nucleotide sequences in the sample specify the same CDR3. This chain uses TRBV5-6 with TRBJ2-7, with 7 nucleotides matching TRBD1. V shed 2 bases, J shed 3 bases, and the junction held 2 bases outside the gene matches. Germline loops: CDR1 SGHDT, CDR2 YYEEEE. The CDR3 has 13 residues. The CDR3 DNA sequence: TGTGCCAGCAGCTTAGGGACAGACTACGAGCAGTACTTC. This gives the protein CASSLGTDYEQYF.

In regard to this clone: Other DNA sequences in the sample encode the same CDR3. The chain has TRBV2 and TRBJ2-3; 7 bases agree with TRBD2. V shed 3 bases, J shed 0 bases, and the junction held 3 bases outside the gene matches. Per germline, CDR1 SNHLY and CDR2 FYNNEI. CDR3 length: 15 residues. The CDR3 sequence: CASSDGGGSTDTQYF. The CDR3 nucleotides read TGTGCCAGCAGTGATGGGGGGGGTAGCACAGATACGCAGTATTTT.

This sequence joins TRBV7-9 and TRBJ2-3; 7 bases are shared with TRBD1. The CDR3 loop spans 15 amino acids. Germline V gene lookup returns CDR1 SEHNR and CDR2 FQNEAQ (reference sequence). V lost 5 bases to trimming and J lost 1 base; unmatched junction nucleotides: 6. CDR3 loop: CASSTTGLGTDTQYF. The CDR3 bases are TGTGCCAGCAGCACGACAGGGTTGGGCACAGATACGCAGTATTTT.

This chain connects TRBV5-6 to TRBJ1-2, with 7 bases identical to TRBD1. The CDR3 is made up of 12 amino acids. CDR1 SGHDT and CDR2 YYEEEE come from the germline V gene. The J segment lost 6 bases and the V segment lost 7 bases, leaving 6 bases of the junction unmatched. CDR3 nucleotide sequence: TGTGCCAGCGGTAGGACAGGAAATGGCTACACCTTC. It specifies CASGRTGNGYTF.

J is TRBJ2-1 and V is TRBV6-5; D call uncertain. Germline CDR1 is MNHEY and CDR2 is SVGAGI. This CDR3 has 11 amino acids. V was shortened by 8 bases and J by 10 bases, with 12 bases between the two germline ends. The CDR3 DNA reads TGTGCCAGCTCGGGTGGTGTCGAGCAGTTCTTC. It is translated as CASSGGVEQFF.

In nucleotides, the CDR3 is TGTGCCAGCAGTAGGGACAGATGGGAGACCCAGTACTTC. The encoded protein is CASSRDRWETQYF. This chain links TRBV2 with TRBJ2-5; TRBD1 aligns across 7 bases. V was pared by 5 bases and J by 5 bases, with 5 bases of the junction left unmatched. The length of the CDR3 is 13 residues. Germline V gives CDR1 SNHLY, CDR2 FYNNEI.

The chain is built from TRBV19 and TRBJ1-4; D is unclear. Germline values: CDR1 LNHDA, CDR2 SQIVND (reference sequence). CDR3 length: 15 amino acids. The V and J ends lost 5 bases and 4 bases respectively, with 14 bases between them. This CDR3 is CASSSLTGINEKLFF. CDR3 DNA sequence: TGTGCCAGTAGTTCCTTGACGGGGATTAATGAAAAACTGTTTTTT.

Only one count was recorded for this clone. The chain recombines TRBV7-6 with TRBJ2-2; no reliable D call. Germline CDR1 reads SGHVS; CDR2 reads FNYEAQ. The CDR3 spans 13 residues. V lost 2 bases and J 6 bases, leaving 7 bases between the germline ends. The CDR3 DNA is TGTGCCAGCAGCTTATCCGGGTCCGGGGAGCTGTTTTTT. Translation gives CASSLSGSGELFF.

This chain connects TRBV11-3 to TRBJ1-1, with D unclear. Deletions cut 2 bases from V and 0 bases from J, with 4 bases between. The CDR3 runs to 13 residues. Germline V CDR1 and CDR2: SGHNT, YENEEA. CDR3 in DNA: TGTGCCAGCAGCTTACAGATGAACACTGAAGCTTTCTTT. Protein: CASSLQMNTEAFF. The whole variable domain, filled in from reference TRBV11-3 and TRBJ1-1, reads EAGVVQSPRYKIIEKKQPVAFWCNPISGHNTLYWYLQNLGQGPELLIRYENEEAVDDSQLPKDRFSAERLKGVDSTLKIQPAELGDSAVYLCASSLQMNTEAFFGQGTRLTVV.

V usage is TRBV6-1 and J usage is TRBJ1-2; D gene unclear. Between the trimmed V and J ends, which lost 3 bases and 0 bases, there was a span of 5 bases. CDR3 size: 13 residues. CDR1 MNHNS and CDR2 SASEGT come from the germline V gene. Written as DNA, the CDR3 is TGTGCCAGCAGTGAGGGCCCTAACTATGGCTACACCTTC. It specifies CASSEGPNYGYTF.

CDR3 DNA sequence: TGTGCCAGCAGCTTGGGCCGACTAGCGGGAAGCTACGAGCAGTACTTC. Encoded protein: CASSLGRLAGSYEQYF. The V gene is TRBV7-2, the J gene TRBJ2-7; 11 bases fit TRBD2. Germline trimming cut 3 bases from V and 3 bases from J; bases unmatched to any gene: 7. The length of the CDR3 is 16 residues. In germline, CDR1 is SGHTA, CDR2 FQGNSA.

The rearrangement joins TRBV28 to TRBJ2-7, with D possibly matching TRBD1 (6 bases). This CDR3 is 14 amino acids long. Germline V gene lookup returns CDR1 MDHEN and CDR2 SYDVKM. V lost 2 bases to trimming and J lost 2 bases, with 10 bases between them. The CDR3 loop is CASSLEQGPYEQYF. CDR3 coding DNA: TGTGCCAGCAGTTTAGAACAGGGTCCCTACGAGCAGTACTTC. Variable domain in full (rest from reference TRBV28 and TRBJ2-7): DVKVTQSSRYLVKRTGEKVFLECVQDMDHENMFWYRQDPGLGLRLIYFSYDVKMKEKGDIPEGYSVSREKKERFSLILESASTNQTSMYLCASSLEQGPYEQYFGPGTRLTVT.

The rearrangement uses TRBV7-3 and TRBJ2-3, with 15 bases that match TRBD2. Trimming at V came to 5 bases and at J to 5 bases, leaving 5 bases not matched to a gene. The CDR3 has 16 amino acids. Germline V gives CDR1 SGHTA, CDR2 FQGTGA. In DNA form, the CDR3 reads TGTGCCAGCAGCGTCGGGACTAGCGGGGGGAGAGATACGCAGTATTTT. Translated: CASSVGTSGGRDTQYF.

This sequence joins TRBV28 and TRBJ2-7; 7 bases are a match to TRBD2. V was pared by 4 bases and J by 0 bases, with 12 bases of the junction left unmatched. The CDR3 consists of 17 residues. Germline V gene lookup returns CDR1 MDHEN and CDR2 SYDVKM. The CDR3 region has the DNA TGTGCCAGCAGTTCCCGGACTAGTCTTCCCCGCTCCTACGAGCAGTACTTC. Protein product: CASSSRTSLPRSYEQYF.

The V call is TRBV28, the J call TRBJ2-5, with TRBD1 identical over 9 bases. The ends lost 6 bases at V and 3 bases at J; junction bases unmatched: 8. Germline values: CDR1 MDHEN, CDR2 SYDVKM. The CDR3 loop spans 15 amino acids. CDR3 residues: CASSHRGLAEETQYF. The DNA for the CDR3 is TGTGCCAGCAGCCACAGGGGGCTAGCGGAAGAGACCCAGTACTTC.

The V call is TRBV6-5, the J call TRBJ2-7; 9 nucleotides agree with TRBD1. The CDR3 sequence is 13 residues long. Germline V gene data show CDR1 as MNHEY and CDR2 as SVGAGI. J was trimmed by 4 bases and V by 5 bases; bases with no gene match: 3. The CDR3 sequence: CASSRDREYEQYF. The CDR3 DNA sequence: TGTGCCAGCAGTAGGGACAGGGAGTACGAGCAGTACTTC.

V and J are TRBV29-1 and TRBJ1-2; 7 bases agree with TRBD1. CDR3 size: 14 residues. V lost 6 bases and J lost 4; bases outside the gene matches: 11. The germline V gene encodes CDR1 SQVTM and CDR2 ANQGSEA. CDR3 sequence: CSVGSSGQIYGYTF. The CDR3 nucleotides are TGCAGCGTGGGAAGTTCGGGACAGATCTATGGCTACACCTTC.

This chain connects TRBV28 to TRBJ1-2, with 9 bases fitting TRBD1. The trim removed 6 bases at V and 7 bases at J, leaving 3 bases unmatched. The CDR3 covers 12 residues. The germline gives CDR1 MDHEN, CDR2 SYDVKM. The CDR3 is CASRTGGGGYTF. The CDR3 DNA sequence: TGTGCCAGCAGGACAGGGGGTGGTGGCTACACCTTC.